One T cell receptor (beta chain) is described in this entry. Other DNA variants within this sample encode the same CDR3. Data came from immunoSEQ multiplex PCR; TCRdb stores just in-frame clones and leaves some out. Of tens of thousands of clones listed, roughly 90% are singletons. V was pared by 6 bases and J by 0 bases, with 4 bases of the junction left unmatched. There are 15 residues in the CDR3. Germline lookup yields CDR1 LGHNT and CDR2 FRNRAP. Time point reported: pretreatment peripheral blood. The data originate from a study of PD-L1 blockade in urothelial cancer. The chain couples TRBV12-5 to TRBJ1-1; 10 bases are shared with TRBD1. This receptor was obtained from a man aged 65 to 79 with urothelial cancer. The sample consisted of PBMCs, taken around atezolizumab (anti-PD-L1) treatment. The CDR3: CASGPGQGMNTEAFF. In nucleotides, the CDR3 is TGTGCTAGTGGCCCGGGACAGGGGATGAACACTGAAGCTTTCTTT.